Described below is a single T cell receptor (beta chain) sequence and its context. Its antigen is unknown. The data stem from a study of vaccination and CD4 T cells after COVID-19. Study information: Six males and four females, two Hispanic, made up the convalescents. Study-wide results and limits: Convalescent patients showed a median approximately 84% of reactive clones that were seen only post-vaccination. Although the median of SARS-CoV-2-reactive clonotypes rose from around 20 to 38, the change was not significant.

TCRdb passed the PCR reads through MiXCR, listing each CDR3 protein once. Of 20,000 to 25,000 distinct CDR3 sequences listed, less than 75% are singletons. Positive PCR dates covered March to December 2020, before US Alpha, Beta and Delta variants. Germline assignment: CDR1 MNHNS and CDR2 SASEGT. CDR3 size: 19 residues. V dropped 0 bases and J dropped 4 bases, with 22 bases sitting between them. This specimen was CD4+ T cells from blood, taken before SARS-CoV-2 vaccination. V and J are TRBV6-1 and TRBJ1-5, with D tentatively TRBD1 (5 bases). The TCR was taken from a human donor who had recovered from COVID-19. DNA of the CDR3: TGTGCCAGCAGTGAAGCGGGCGTTTTGGGAGGGGTCTATAATCAGCCCCAGCATTTT. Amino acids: CASSEAGVLGGVYNQPQHF.